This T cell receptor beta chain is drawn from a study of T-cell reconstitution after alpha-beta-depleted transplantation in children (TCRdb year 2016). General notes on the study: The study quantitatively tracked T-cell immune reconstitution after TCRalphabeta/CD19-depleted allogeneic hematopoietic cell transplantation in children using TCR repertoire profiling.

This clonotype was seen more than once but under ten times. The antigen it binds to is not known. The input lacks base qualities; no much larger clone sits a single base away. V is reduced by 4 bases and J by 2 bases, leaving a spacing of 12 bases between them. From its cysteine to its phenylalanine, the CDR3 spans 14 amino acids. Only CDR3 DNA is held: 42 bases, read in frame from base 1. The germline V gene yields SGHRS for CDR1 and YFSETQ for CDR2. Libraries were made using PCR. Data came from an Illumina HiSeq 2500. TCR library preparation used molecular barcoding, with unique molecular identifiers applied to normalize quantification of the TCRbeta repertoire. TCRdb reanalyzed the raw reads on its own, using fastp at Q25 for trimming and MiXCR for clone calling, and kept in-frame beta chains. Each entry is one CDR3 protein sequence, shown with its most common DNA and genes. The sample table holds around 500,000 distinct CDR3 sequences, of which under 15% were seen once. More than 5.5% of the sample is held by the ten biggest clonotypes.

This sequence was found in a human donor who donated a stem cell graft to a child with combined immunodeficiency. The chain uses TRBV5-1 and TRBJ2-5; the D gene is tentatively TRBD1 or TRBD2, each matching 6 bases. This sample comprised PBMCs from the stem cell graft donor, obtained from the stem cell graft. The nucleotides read TGCGCCAGCAGCCCGGGGGCAGCTCAAGAGACCCAGTACTTC. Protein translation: CASSPGAAQETQYF.